This entry lists 5 T cell receptor beta chains sequenced from one sample in a study of T cells in Graves' hyperthyroidism and ophthalmopathy. RNA transcripts served as the template for amplifying TCR beta CDR3 regions. Researchers ran a first-round RT-PCR on the TCR CDR3 using the HTBI primer set. TCRdb itself ran the multiplex PCR reads through MiXCR, one entry per CDR3 protein. The sample carries approximately 640,000 distinct CDR3 sequences, 45% recorded once. Sequenced material: peripheral blood or thyroid tissue (not recorded which). Receptor source: an adult man with Graves' disease, either hyperthyroidism or ophthalmopathy (not recorded which).

Ten or more counts support this clonotype. The chain employs TRBV2 and TRBJ1-4; D is uncertain. Germline loops: CDR1 SNHLY, CDR2 FYNNEI. Trimming shortened V by 6 bases and J by 8 bases, and 16 bases separated the two germline ends. The CDR3 extends over 14 amino acids. CDR3 region: CASSPTTFGEKLFF. CDR3 coding DNA: TGTGCCAGCAGCCCGACAACGTTTGGAGAAAAACTGTTTTTT.

The chain carries TRBV2 and TRBJ1-2; D gene uncertain. Trimming removed 5 bases at V and 1 base at J, with 8 bases between. The CDR3 extends over 13 amino acids. In germline, CDR1 is SNHLY, CDR2 FYNNEI. DNA of the CDR3: TGTGCCAGCAGTTCAGTAAATAACTATGGCTACACCTTC. It translates to CASSSVNNYGYTF.

This clonotype has at least ten counts. The genes are TRBV9 and TRBJ1-2; 7 nucleotides align to TRBD1. From germline, CDR1 is SGDLS and CDR2 YYNGEE. The CDR3 spans 13 residues. V dropped 2 bases and J dropped 7; count of bases not matched to a gene: 5. The CDR3 nucleotides read TGTGCCAGCAGCGTCACAGGGGTGGCTGGCTACACCTTC. Amino acids: CASSVTGVAGYTF.

A single count supports this clonotype. The chain carries TRBV15 and TRBJ2-7; the match to TRBD1 covers 9 bases. The CDR3 is 15 amino acids. J gave up 1 base and V 5 bases, and 6 bases lay outside the gene matches. Germline V gene data show CDR1 as LNHNV and CDR2 as YYDKDF (reference sequence). The CDR3 loop is CATSLHRGPSYEQYF. The DNA for the CDR3 is TGTGCCACCAGCCTGCACAGGGGGCCGTCCTACGAGCAGTACTTC. The whole variable domain, filled in from reference TRBV15 and TRBJ2-7, reads DAMVIQNPRYQVTQFGKPVTLSCSQTLNHNVMYWYQQKSSQAPKLLFHYYDKDFNNEADTPDNFQSRRPNTSFCFLDIRSPGLGDTAMYLCATSLHRGPSYEQYFGPGTRLTVT.

The V and J genes are TRBV10-3 and TRBJ2-7, with 7 positions matching TRBD2. The germline CDR1 and CDR2 sequences are ENHRY and SYGVKD. The V segment lost 5 bases and the J segment 6 bases; nucleotides outside the gene matches: 7. The CDR3 length is 13 residues. In DNA form, the CDR3 reads TGTGCCATCAGTTTCACTAGCGAGGGCGAGCAGTACTTC. Protein product: CAISFTSEGEQYF.